Each of the 9 T cell receptor beta chains below was sequenced from the same sample in a study of T cells after yellow fever vaccination. One entry per CDR3 protein, called by TCRdb with MiXCR from the 5' RACE reads. The data show a few hundred thousand distinct CDR3 sequences, with around an eighth seen just once and roughly 3.1% held by the top ten. Source: CD4+ T cells sorted from PBMCs, taken 15 days after the yellow fever booster vaccination. The receptor source for this set is a man between 18 and 35 years old who received the YFV17D yellow fever vaccine.

This clonotype was counted a few times. The rearrangement links TRBV3-1 to TRBJ2-6, with D hard to call. The germline CDR1 and CDR2 sequences are LGHDT and YNNKEL (reference sequence). Deletions cut 5 bases from V and 0 bases from J, with 11 bases between. This CDR3 contains 16 residues. As DNA, the CDR3 is TGTGCCAGCAGCTCGAATAGATACTCTGGGGCCAACGTCCTGACTTTC. Translation gives CASSSNRYSGANVLTF.

The chain couples TRBV7-2 to TRBJ1-1; 8 nucleotides line up with TRBD1. V was clipped by 8 bases and J by 7 bases; unmatched bases: 12. Germline V lookup: CDR1 SGHTA, CDR2 FQGNSA. CDR3 size: 14 residues. In DNA form, the CDR3 reads TGTGCCAGCTCCCAGGGGGCTCTACATAGTGAAGCTTTCTTT. Translating it yields CASSQGALHSEAFF.

The rearrangement joins TRBV10-3 to TRBJ1-1; 7 bases are a match to TRBD1. With V trimmed by 2 bases and J by 6 bases, 9 bases remained unmatched. The CDR3 loop spans 15 amino acids. Germline V CDR1 and CDR2: ENHRY, SYGVKD. CDR3 region: CAISEINRGMAEAFF. The CDR3 coding sequence is TGTGCCATCAGTGAGATAAACAGGGGTATGGCTGAAGCTTTCTTT.

This clonotype was seen a few times. The chain employs TRBV18 and TRBJ2-3; D perhaps matches TRBD1 (6 bases). V lost 6 bases and J lost 0, with 7 bases in between. This CDR3 is 13 amino acids long. Per germline, CDR1 KGHSH and CDR2 LQKENI. The chain's CDR3 is CASSGASTDTQYF. As DNA, the CDR3 is TGTGCCAGCTCGGGGGCCAGCACAGATACGCAGTATTTT.

This clonotype was seen a handful of times. The chain joins TRBV4-2 to TRBJ1-1, with TRBD1 matching over 9 bases. Unmatched junction bases numbered 7, after V lost 4 bases and J lost 4 bases. This CDR3 has 15 residues. Germline V gene lookup returns CDR1 LGHNA and CDR2 YNFKEQ. The CDR3 sequence is CASSLGEDRGTEAFF. The CDR3 DNA is TGTGCCAGCAGCCTAGGAGAGGACAGGGGCACTGAAGCTTTCTTT.

Ten or more counts support this clonotype. This sequence joins TRBV3-1 and TRBJ1-1; maybe TRBD1 (5 bases). Germline loops: CDR1 LGHDT, CDR2 YNNKEL (reference sequence). V lost 3 bases and J lost 3, with 8 bases in between. CDR3 length equals 13 residues. The CDR3 DNA sequence: TGTGCCAGCAGCCACTGGGGGGACACTGAAGCTTTCTTT. Translation: CASSHWGDTEAFF.

The chain joins TRBV10-2 to TRBJ2-7; 7 bases are a match to TRBD1. Looked up from germline, CDR1 is WSHSY and CDR2 is SAAADI. This CDR3 spans 13 amino acids. With V trimmed by 8 bases and J by 2 bases, 6 bases remained unmatched. The CDR3: CASFGTATYEQYF. In DNA, the CDR3 is TGCGCCAGCTTCGGGACAGCCACCTACGAGCAGTACTTC.

This clonotype was recorded a few times. The rearrangement uses TRBV24-1 and TRBJ2-2; possible D gene TRBD1, 5 bases. CDR1 KGHDR and CDR2 SFDVKD come from the germline V gene. With 4 bases removed from V and 5 bases from J, the gap between germline ends came to 10 bases. The CDR3 has 14 amino acids. The chain's CDR3 is CATSEAQGTGELFF. Written as DNA, the CDR3 is TGTGCCACCAGTGAGGCCCAGGGTACCGGGGAGCTGTTTTTT.

This clonotype has a handful of counts. The chain has TRBV9 and TRBJ1-2; possible D gene TRBD1, 6 bases. The CDR3 runs to 14 residues. Germline assignment: CDR1 SGDLS and CDR2 YYNGEE. Trimming shortened V by 0 bases and J by 4 bases, and 10 bases separated the two germline ends. CDR3 region: CASSVEGGLYGYTF. CDR3 sequence (DNA): TGTGCCAGCAGCGTAGAAGGGGGACTCTATGGCTACACCTTC.